These 9 T cell receptor beta chains came from one sample sequenced in a study of blood T cell repertoires in COVID-19. The repertoire was sequenced with immunoSEQ multiplex PCR; TCRdb's copy has only in-frame clones and lacks some. The sample contains 200,000 or so clones, roughly 84% of which appear only once. Source material: peripheral blood. All receptors come from a person aged 65-85 years with COVID-19, enrolled during active disease.

V is TRBV5-1 and J is TRBJ2-3; D may be TRBD2 (6 bases). The CDR3 runs to 16 residues. The V gene's germline CDR1 is SGHRS and CDR2 YFSETQ. The ends were cut back, 4 bases at V and 0 bases at J, with 15 bases in the middle. CDR3 protein: CASSLRLGTSTDTQYF. DNA of the CDR3: TGCGCCAGCAGCCTAAGACTAGGGACTAGCACAGATACGCAGTATTTT.

In its sample, this clone was seen once. This chain connects TRBV7-9 to TRBJ1-3; 7 bases fit TRBD1. There are 14 residues in the CDR3. The junction had 2 bases not matched to a gene; V was cut back by 2 bases and J by 4 bases. The germline V gene encodes CDR1 SEHNR and CDR2 FQNEAQ (reference sequence). CDR3 in amino acids: CASSLRDRGNTIYF. CDR3 DNA sequence: TGTGCCAGCAGCTTACGGGACAGAGGAAACACCATATATTTT.

The rearrangement links TRBV3-1 (or the pseudogene TRBV3-2) to TRBJ2-5, with TRBD2 identical over 10 bases. Germline values: CDR1 LGHDT, CDR2 YNNKEL (reference sequence). The CDR3 contains 17 residues. The V and J ends lost 1 base and 1 base, in that order; junction bases with no gene match: 6. DNA for the CDR3: TGTGCCAGCAGCCAAGCTAGCGGGAGCCCGTTCCAAGAGACCCAGTACTTC. Translating it yields CASSQASGSPFQETQYF.

The chain combines TRBV9 with TRBJ2-5, with TRBD1 identical over 8 bases. Germline CDR1 is SGDLS and CDR2 is YYNGEE. The CDR3 contains 16 residues. V gave up 3 bases and J gave up 4 bases; unmatched junction bases: 11. The CDR3 region is CASSATDRVGSETQYF. CDR3 nucleotide sequence: TGTGCCAGCAGCGCTACGGACAGGGTGGGTTCAGAGACCCAGTACTTC.

The rearrangement uses TRBV2 and TRBJ1-4; no clear D. Per germline, CDR1 SNHLY and CDR2 FYNNEI. The CDR3 sequence is 17 residues long. Between the trimmed V and J ends, which lost 6 bases and 0 bases, there was a span of 17 bases. CDR3 DNA: TGTGCCAGCAGATTTGGCAGAAGTGAGGCAACTAATGAAAAACTGTTTTTT. This codes for CASRFGRSEATNEKLFF.

V usage is TRBV19 and J usage is TRBJ1-1, with 11 bases fitting TRBD1. This CDR3 comprises 15 residues. Germline assignment: CDR1 LNHDA and CDR2 SQIVND (reference sequence). The V gene end was trimmed by 5 bases and the J gene end by 4 bases; junction bases not matched to a gene: 6. CDR3 amino acids: CASSLGTGGSTEAFF. The CDR3 DNA reads as TGTGCCAGTAGTCTTGGGACAGGGGGTAGCACTGAAGCTTTCTTT.

The chain combines TRBV11-2 with TRBJ2-7, with 8 bases lining up with TRBD2. The CDR3 runs 15 residues. Germline V gene data show CDR1 as SGHAT and CDR2 as FQNNGV. J gave up 5 bases and V 5 bases, and 11 bases lay outside the gene matches. The CDR3 DNA follows: TGTGCCAGCAGCCCTCAGCGGGGGTATAGCCACGAGCAGTACTTC. Protein: CASSPQRGYSHEQYF.

The gene calls are TRBV18 and TRBJ1-1; D uncertain. Looked up from germline, CDR1 is KGHSH and CDR2 is LQKENI. Trimming cost V 6 bases and J 5 bases, with 10 bases left between them. CDR3 length: 12 amino acids. CDR3 sequence reads: CASSPSVTEAFF. Here the CDR3 DNA reads TGTGCCAGCTCCCCTTCCGTAACTGAAGCTTTCTTT.

This clone was seen a few times. V is TRBV6-1 and J is TRBJ2-2; 7 bases are shared with TRBD1. V was pared by 2 bases and J by 3 bases, with 9 bases of the junction left unmatched. The CDR3 has 17 residues. Germline V CDR1 and CDR2: MNHNS, SASEGT. The CDR3 sequence: CASSERTGLFYTGELFF. DNA of the CDR3: TGTGCCAGCAGTGAACGGACAGGACTCTTTTACACCGGGGAGCTGTTTTTT.